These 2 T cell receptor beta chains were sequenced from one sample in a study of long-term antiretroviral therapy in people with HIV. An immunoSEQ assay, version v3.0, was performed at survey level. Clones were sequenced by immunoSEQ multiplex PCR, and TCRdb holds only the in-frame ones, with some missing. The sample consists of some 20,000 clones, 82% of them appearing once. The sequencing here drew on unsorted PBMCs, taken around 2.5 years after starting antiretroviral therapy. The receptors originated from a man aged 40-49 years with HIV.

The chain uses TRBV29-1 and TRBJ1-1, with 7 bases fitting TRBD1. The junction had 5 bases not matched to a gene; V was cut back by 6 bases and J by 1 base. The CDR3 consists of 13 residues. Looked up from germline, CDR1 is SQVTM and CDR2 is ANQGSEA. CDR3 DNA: TGCAGCGTCGACCAGGGGGGGAACACTGAAGCTTTCTTT. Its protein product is CSVDQGGNTEAFF.

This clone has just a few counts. CDR3 nucleotides: TGTGCCAGCAGTGAGAGGGGGTCACCCCACTTT. It translates to CASSERGSPHF. V is TRBV6-1 and J is TRBJ1-6, with D perhaps TRBD1 (6 bases). This CDR3 region has 11 residues. The germline V gene has CDR1 MNHNS and CDR2 SASEGT. V lost 3 bases to trimming and J lost 18 bases, with 12 bases between them.